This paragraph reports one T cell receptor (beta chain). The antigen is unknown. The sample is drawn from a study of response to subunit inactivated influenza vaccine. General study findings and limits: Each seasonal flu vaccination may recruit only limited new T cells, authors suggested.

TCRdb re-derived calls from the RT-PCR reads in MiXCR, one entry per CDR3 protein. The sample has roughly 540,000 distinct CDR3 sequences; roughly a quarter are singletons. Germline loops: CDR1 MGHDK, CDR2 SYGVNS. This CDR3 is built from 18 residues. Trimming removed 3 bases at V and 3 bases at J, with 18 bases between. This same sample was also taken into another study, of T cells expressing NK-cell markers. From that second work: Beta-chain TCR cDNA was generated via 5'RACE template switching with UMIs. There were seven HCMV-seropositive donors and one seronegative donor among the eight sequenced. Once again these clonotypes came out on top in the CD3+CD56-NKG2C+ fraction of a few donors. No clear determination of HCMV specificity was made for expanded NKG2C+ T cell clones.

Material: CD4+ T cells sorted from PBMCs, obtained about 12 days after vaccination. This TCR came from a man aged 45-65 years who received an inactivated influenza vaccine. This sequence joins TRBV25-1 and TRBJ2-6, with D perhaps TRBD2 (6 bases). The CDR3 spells CASSDRNQGLIGANVLTF. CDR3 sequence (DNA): TGTGCCAGCAGTGACCGGAACCAGGGACTTATTGGGGCCAACGTCCTGACTTTC.